This TCR beta chain was sequenced for a study of PD-1 blockade in classical Hodgkin lymphoma. The study, taken as a whole, reports: Anyone who began nivolumab under 1 year after ASCT was excluded.

The protocol was immunoSEQ multiplex PCR, while the TCRdb copy is restricted to in-frame clones and leaves out a portion. The repertoire holds tens of thousands of clones, with approximately 80% as singletons. This clone was seen only once. What it recognizes is unknown. In every patient, relapse followed autologous stem cell transplantation, while exposure to brentuximab vedotin differed. Material: peripheral blood mononuclear cells (PBMCs), obtained before the second cycle of nivolumab. This sequence originates from a human donor with classical Hodgkin lymphoma.

CDR3 in amino acids: CASSLGQGSYEQYF. The CDR3 nucleotides read TGTGCCAGCAGCTTGGGACAGGGTTCCTACGAGCAGTACTTC. This chain connects TRBV5-6 to TRBJ2-7, with TRBD1 matching 7 bases. The CDR3 spans 14 residues. The ends lost 0 bases at V and 1 base at J; junction bases unmatched: 1. Germline lookup yields CDR1 SGHDT and CDR2 YYEEEE.